This T cell receptor (beta chain) was recorded in a study of shared clonotypes between healthy human individuals. Study-wide background: CD8 memory received one plate per donor, CD8 naive two, CD4 memory three and CD4 naive three. Study conclusions and caveats: Exclusively blood specimens were collected; tissue repertoires likely differ. Generation probabilities were higher for clonotypes shared across all four sorted-subset donors than for unshared ones. A generally larger estimated richness was seen in naive subsets than in memory subsets.

The repertoire was sequenced with immunoSEQ multiplex PCR; TCRdb's copy has only in-frame clones and lacks some. The sample holds about 2 million clones; 85% to 95% are singletons and the top ten take under 0.15%. Germline CDR1 is SGHRS and CDR2 is YFSETQ. This CDR3 has 14 amino acids. Trimming pared 2 bases from V and 2 bases from J, leaving 11 bases between. A word on this clone: Its antigen is still unknown. Within the sample, other DNA sequences also encode this same CDR3.

The chain has TRBV5-1 and TRBJ2-7; D might be TRBD1 or TRBD2, each matching 5 bases. This TCR derives from a man aged 18 to 29 in good health. The specimen sequenced was naive CD4+ T cells sorted from blood. Subset meaning: CD45RA+ positively selected. As DNA, the CDR3 is TGCGCCAGCAGCTTAAGGGACGGAACCTACGAGCAGTACTTC. Residues: CASSLRDGTYEQYF.